This TCR beta chain stems from a study of T cells in Graves' hyperthyroidism and ophthalmopathy. The PBMCs had their origin in 7.5 to 10 ml of fresh peripheral blood. What was amplified from RNA transcripts were TCR beta CDR3 regions. A set of HTBI primers served as the primers for a first-round RT-PCR of the TCR CDR3. A single record per CDR3 protein comes from TCRdb applying MiXCR to the multiplex PCR reads. The sample contains around 450,000 distinct CDR3 sequences, 15% to 17% of which appear only once. This clonotype was found many times. The CDR3 has 13 residues. CDR1 and CDR2 (germline): SQVTM, ANQGSEA. V was cut by 3 bases and J by 5 bases, with 13 bases left in between.

Sequenced material: blood. The V call is TRBV29-1, the J call TRBJ2-5; no definite D call. This clonotype was obtained from a woman between 18 and 30 years old with Graves' hyperthyroidism. CDR3 region: CSVEPGQGETQYF. The CDR3 DNA sequence: TGCAGCGTTGAGCCGGGCCAAGGGGAGACCCAGTACTTC. The whole variable domain, remainder taken from reference TRBV29-1 and TRBJ2-5, is SAVISQKPSRDICQRGTSLTIQCQVDSQVTMMFWYRQQPGQSLTLIATANQGSEATYESGFVIDKFPISRPNLTFSTLTVSNMSPEDSSIYLCSVEPGQGETQYFGPGTRLLVL.